These T cell receptor beta chains were read from a single sample in a study of cytomegalovirus exposure and HLA in healthy donors. Sequencing was performed with immunoSEQ multiplex PCR; in TCRdb, only in-frame clones are kept and a portion is missing. This table holds roughly 130,000 clones, roughly 80% found once. Sequencing was carried out using PBMCs. The receptors originated from a male donor in good health and CMV-seronegative. Both conserved end residues are part of each CDR3. The D gene is left open where the match is weak. A row's size may be missing; if present it is once, few, many or a size class.

cdr3_length | d_call | j_call | v_call | clone_size | cdr3_aa | cdr3_nt
11 | - | TRBJ1-2 | TRBV19 | - | CASRQGAGYTF | TGTGCCAGTAGACAGGGAGCTGGCTACACCTTC
13 | - | TRBJ1-1 | TRBV30 | - | CAWTENMNTEAFF | TGTGCCTGGACAGAAAATATGAACACTGAAGCTTTCTTT
15 | TRBD2 | TRBJ2-3 | TRBV11-2 | - | CASNPGGAHKDTQYF | TGTGCCAGCAACCCCGGGGGGGCACATAAAGATACGCAGTATTTT
15 | - | TRBJ2-5 | TRBV5-1 | - | CASSFGQQWQETQYF | TGCGCCAGCAGCTTCGGACAGCAATGGCAAGAGACCCAGTACTTC
17 | TRBD2 | TRBJ2-3 | TRBV18 | - | CASSPFEAGGDTDTQYF | TGTGCCAGCTCCCCGTTTGAAGCGGGGGGAGATACAGATACGCAGTATTTT
13 | TRBD1 | TRBJ2-7 | TRBV28 | few | CASSSGTGGGSHF | TGTGCCAGCAGTTCAGGGACAGGGGGCGGCTCGCACTTC
13 | - | TRBJ1-4 | TRBV30 | - | CAWTGGRNEKLFF | TGTGCCTGGACCGGGGGAAGGAACGAAAAACTGTTTTTT
15 | - | TRBJ1-1 | TRBV4-3 | - | CASSQDLRQEYEAFF | TGCGCCAGCAGCCAAGATCTTAGACAGGAGTATGAAGCTTTCTTT
16 | - | TRBJ1-4 | TRBV7-9 | - | CSSSPKNLGASEKLFF | TGTTCCAGCAGCCCTAAGAATCTGGGGGCTAGTGAAAAACTGTTTTTT
16 | TRBD2 | TRBJ2-2 | TRBV19 | - | CASTRSGGASTGELFF | TGTGCCAGTACCCGTAGCGGGGGGGCTAGTACCGGGGAGCTGTTTTTT
13 | - | TRBJ1-1 | TRBV28 | - | CASSFGAGAQAFF | TGTGCCAGCAGTTTTGGAGCAGGGGCCCAAGCTTTCTTT
16 | TRBD1 | TRBJ2-2 | TRBV19 | - | CASRTGTGVDGGELFF | TGTGCCAGTAGGACGGGGACAGGGGTAGATGGCGGGGAGCTGTTTTTT
14 | - | TRBJ2-5 | TRBV5-1 | - | CASSVGQRGETQYF | TGCGCCAGCAGCGTCGGACAAAGAGGAGAGACCCAGTACTTC
14 | TRBD2 | TRBJ2-7 | TRBV5-1 | - | CASSLRGGPYEQYF | TGCGCCAGCAGCTTGCGGGGAGGGCCCTACGAGCAGTACTTC
14 | - | TRBJ1-5 | TRBV28 | few | CASTSGSWYQPQHF | TGTGCCAGCACATCAGGCTCATGGTATCAGCCCCAGCATTTT
15 | - | TRBJ2-7 | TRBV11-1 | - | CASSGPGQASYEQYF | TGTGCCAGCAGCGGCCCGGGACAAGCCTCCTACGAGCAGTACTTC
14 | - | TRBJ1-2 | TRBV10-2 | - | CASSESGRVGGYTF | TGCGCCAGCAGTGAGTCCGGCAGGGTTGGTGGCTACACCTTC
16 | TRBD2 | TRBJ2-2 | TRBV7-9 | - | CSSSPRGLRSWGELFF | TGTTCCAGCAGCCCCCGGGGACTAAGGAGCTGGGGGGAGCTGTTTTTT
13 | TRBD2 | TRBJ2-1 | TRBV30 | - | CAWTKAGGREQFF | TGTGCCTGGACAAAAGCGGGAGGGCGAGAGCAGTTCTTC
15 | TRBD2 | TRBJ2-7 | TRBV30 | few | CAWSLRGDRSYEQYF | TGTGCCTGGAGTTTGCGGGGGGACCGCTCCTACGAGCAGTACTTC
15 | TRBD2 | TRBJ2-7 | TRBV15 | - | CATSRARGRGHEQYF | TGTGCCACCAGCAGAGCTCGGGGGAGGGGCCACGAGCAGTACTTC
14 | - | TRBJ1-6 | TRBV6-5 | - | CASSYSGEVTPLHF | TGTGCCAGCAGTTACTCCGGGGAGGTAACACCCCTCCACTTT
15 | - | TRBJ2-6 | TRBV30 | few | CAWSVQLSGANGLTF | TGTGCCTGGAGTGTGCAGCTCTCTGGGGCCAACGGCCTGACTTTC
14 | - | TRBJ2-7 | TRBV7-9 | once | CASTLMGDSYEQYF | TGTGCCAGCACCTTAATGGGCGACAGCTACGAGCAGTACTTC
12 | TRBD1 | TRBJ2-7 | TRBV7-2 | once | CASSQDREYGYF | TGTGCCAGCAGCCAGGACAGGGAATATGGGTACTTC
15 | TRBD1 | TRBJ2-6 | TRBV28 | - | CASSFRGTGANVLTF | TGTGCCAGCAGTTTCAGGGGGACCGGGGCCAACGTCCTGACTTTC
13 | - | TRBJ2-5 | TRBV7-6 | - | CASRGSQEETQYF | TGTGCCAGCAGAGGGAGCCAGGAAGAGACCCAGTACTTC
16 | - | TRBJ2-7 | TRBV6-1 | - | CASSEGSGEGGTKQYF | TGTGCCAGCAGTGAAGGATCGGGTGAGGGCGGTACAAAGCAGTACTTC